These 5 T cell receptor beta chains share one sample of origin, sequenced in a study of identical twins. From the 5' RACE reads, TCRdb called clonotypes with MiXCR, one entry per CDR3 protein. The data show fewer than 500,000 distinct CDR3 sequences, more than 20% seen once. These data are also associated with another study on T cells expressing NK-cell markers.

The source material was CD4+ T cells sorted from blood. These receptors all stem from a woman aged 18-29 years in good health.

V gene TRBV27 combines with J gene TRBJ2-3, with 9 bases that match TRBD1. The CDR3 runs 17 residues. J gave up 2 bases and V 4 bases, and 10 bases lay outside the gene matches. Germline V gene sequence: CDR1 MNHEY, CDR2 SMNVEV (reference sequence). This CDR3 reads CASSSGNRGLYTDTQYF. As DNA, the CDR3 is TGTGCCAGCAGTTCCGGAAACAGGGGGCTATACACAGATACGCAGTATTTT.

This sequence joins TRBV6-1 and TRBJ2-7; TRBD2 is a possible D gene (6 bases). CDR1 is MNHNS, CDR2 SASEGT, per germline. The V end lost 2 bases, the J end lost 0 bases, and 11 bases lay between the germline ends. The CDR3 sequence is 15 residues long. CDR3 sequence (DNA): TGTGCCAGCAGTGAACAGGGACTGAGCTCCTACGAGCAGTACTTC. Encoded protein: CASSEQGLSSYEQYF.

V and J are TRBV12-3 or TRBV12-4 and TRBJ2-5, with D maybe TRBD1 (5 bases). The ends were cut back, 4 bases at V and 5 bases at J, with 14 bases in the middle. The CDR3 has 14 amino acids. The CDR3 spells CASSSTDSAETQYF. CDR3 in DNA: TGTGCCAGCAGTTCTACCGACAGCGCCGAGACCCAGTACTTC.

This clonotype has a handful of counts. The genes are TRBV10-3 and TRBJ2-1; tentative D call: TRBD1 (5 bases). Germline CDR1 ENHRY, CDR2 SYGVKD. The length of the CDR3 is 16 residues. Trimming took 0 bases from V and 5 from J, leaving 14 bases between them. The CDR3 DNA sequence: TGTGCCATCAGTGAGTCGGGGCCCCGTAGAAACAATGAGCAGTTCTTC. It specifies CAISESGPRRNNEQFF.

The J gene is TRBJ1-2, the V gene TRBV5-1; D is possibly TRBD1 (6 bases). Germline V gene data show CDR1 as SGHRS and CDR2 as YFSETQ. Trimming took off 3 bases at V and 4 bases at J, with 10 bases between the two ends. The CDR3 is 13 amino acids. CDR3 sequence: CASSYGTFYGYTF. For the CDR3, the DNA is TGCGCCAGCAGCTACGGGACATTCTATGGCTACACCTTC.